These T cell receptor beta chains were read from a single sample in a study of T cell responses to AZD1222 COVID-19 vaccine. The protocol was immunoSEQ multiplex PCR, while the TCRdb copy is restricted to in-frame clones and leaves out a portion. This table holds 90,000 to 150,000 clones, roughly 90% found once. The source was peripheral blood, collected on day 0 of AZD1222 vaccination. The receptors stem from an adult in good health. Each CDR3 is given with its conserved first and last residue. A D gene is named only where the DNA matches it firmly. Some rows have no size entry. The others give once, few or many, or a class for an expanded clone.

>TRBV19|.|TRBD2|TRBJ2-1
CASSSLAGAYNEQFF
TGTGCCAGTAGTTCGTTAGCGGGGGCGTACAATGAGCAGTTCTTC
>TRBV14|.|.|TRBJ2-7
CASSLGQGFNEQYF
TGTGCCAGCAGCCTCGGTCAGGGTTTCAACGAGCAGTACTTC
>TRBV9|.|.|TRBJ2-7
CASSVAGQAIYEQYF
TGTGCCAGCAGCGTAGCTGGGCAGGCAATATACGAGCAGTACTTC
>TRBV7-9|once|.|TRBJ2-1
CASSKTGAYNEQFF
TGTGCCAGCAGCAAAACCGGGGCCTACAATGAGCAGTTCTTC
>TRBV20-1|.|.|TRBJ2-5
CSARKETQYF
TGCAGTGCTAGAAAGGAGACCCAGTACTTC
>TRBV5-5|.|TRBD2|TRBJ2-5
CASSWAGEETQYF
TGTGCCAGCAGCTGGGCGGGAGAAGAGACCCAGTACTTC
>TRBV24-1|.|.|TRBJ2-1
CATSDSTGYIGEQFF
TGTGCCACCAGTGATTCGACAGGATATATCGGTGAGCAGTTCTTC
>TRBV7-9|.|.|TRBJ1-4
CASSLRTAHEKLFF
TGTGCCAGCAGCTTACGGACAGCCCATGAAAAACTGTTTTTT
>TRBV4-1|once|.|TRBJ1-2
CASSQGPQELYGYTF
TGCGCCAGCAGCCAAGGCCCACAGGAACTCTATGGCTACACCTTC
>TRBV6-4|.|.|TRBJ2-2
CASTSPLAHGFTGELFF
TGTGCCAGCACCTCTCCCCTAGCCCACGGGTTTACCGGGGAGCTGTTTTTT
>TRBV3-1/TRBV3-2|.|TRBD1|TRBJ2-3
CASRATGSTDTQYF
TGTGCCAGCAGGGCGACAGGGTCGACAGATACGCAGTATTTT
>TRBV18|.|.|TRBJ1-4
CASSRDAGNEKLFF
TGTGCCAGCTCACGGGACGCAGGGAATGAAAAACTGTTTTTT
>TRBV28|.|.|TRBJ2-2
CASSLLGQSRELFF
TGTGCCAGCAGTTTATTGGGCCAATCGCGGGAGCTGTTTTTT
>TRBV6-5|.|.|TRBJ1-1
CASSLMTANTEAFF
TGTGCCAGCAGCCTGATGACAGCGAACACTGAAGCTTTCTTT
>TRBV28|.|TRBD2|TRBJ2-5
CASSTRTSVQETQYF
TGTGCCAGCAGTACCAGGACTAGCGTCCAAGAGACCCAGTACTTC
>TRBV4-1|.|.|TRBJ1-2
CASTQQESRRGPNYGYTF
TGCGCCAGCACACAACAGGAGAGCAGGCGAGGTCCCAACTATGGCTACACCTTC
>TRBV19|.|TRBD1|TRBJ1-1
CASSLGTGQNTEAFF
TGTGCCAGTAGTCTGGGGACAGGGCAGAACACTGAAGCTTTCTTT
>TRBV7-8|.|TRBD1|TRBJ2-7
CASSLYPTGARNYEQYF
TGTGCCAGCAGCTTATATCCGACAGGGGCTAGAAACTACGAGCAGTACTTC
>TRBV18|.|.|TRBJ1-1
CASSPPGLNTEAFF
TGTGCCAGCTCACCACCAGGGTTGAACACTGAAGCTTTCTTT
>TRBV5-1|.|.|TRBJ2-1
CASSLLDNEQFF
TGCGCCAGCAGCTTGCTGGACAATGAGCAGTTCTTC
>TRBV9|.|.|TRBJ2-1
CASSVLGQGNYNEQFF
TGTGCCAGCAGCGTATTGGGCCAGGGGAACTACAATGAGCAGTTCTTC
>TRBV5-6|once|.|TRBJ2-6
CASSLGGGTWASGANVLTF
TGTGCCAGCAGCTTGGGAGGCGGGACCTGGGCCTCTGGGGCCAACGTCCTGACTTTC